This TCR beta chain derives from a study of human T cells and chemical hapten exposure. Findings of the study overall: Unchanged with DPC sensitization were TCRs above 1 in 1000 frequency.

CDR3 length: 13 residues. Germline-derived CDR1 and CDR2 are SQVTM and ANQGSEA. The V segment lost 8 bases and the J segment 4 bases; nucleotides outside the gene matches: 8. Within the library, unique molecular identifiers were attached to each individual cDNA molecule. TCRdb reanalysed the RACE reads using MiXCR and keeps one entry per CDR3 protein. The table lists roughly 100,000 distinct CDR3 sequences, about 8.9% of them singletons, with around 4% in the top ten. Documented time point: pre-sensitization, week 0. Treatment specified: therapeutic diphenylcyclopropenone sensitization with weekly scalp DPC. Participating donors were patients with alopecia, aged 18 to 70 years, considered appropriate candidates for DPC. With regard to this clonotype: The antigen is not known.

The sample was whole blood, taken in connection with sensitization to the hapten diphenylcyclopropenone (DPC). This sequence joins TRBV29-1 and TRBJ2-1, with 7 bases fitting TRBD2. This sequence originates from a woman aged 35 to 49 with alopecia areata. Some clones in this sample may be carry-over from other donors' samples. The CDR3 sequence is CSSREEAYNEQFF. CDR3 DNA sequence: TGCAGCTCCCGGGAGGAGGCTTACAATGAGCAGTTCTTC.